This TCR beta chain comes out of a study of early T cells in non-severe SARS-CoV-2 infection. Study summary: With bulk RNA from unsorted whole blood as input, sequencing yielded unpaired chains.

This clonotype was found many times. The V gene's germline CDR1 is MDHEN and CDR2 SYDVKM. The CDR3 consists of 16 residues. Trimming removed 4 bases at V and 5 bases at J, with 20 bases between. TCRdb re-analysed the 5' RACE reads in MiXCR, keeping a single row per CDR3 protein. The data hold around 81,000 distinct CDR3 sequences, with 13% to 15% observed a single time. The V gene is TRBV28, the J gene TRBJ1-2, with D possibly being TRBD1 (5 bases). The clonotype originates from an adult who was a healthcare worker with PCR-confirmed SARS-CoV-2 infection or an uninfected control (not recorded which). Material for sequencing was whole blood. The chain's CDR3 is CASSSQTYSGAYGYTF. CDR3 sequence (DNA): TGTGCCAGCAGTTCCCAAACCTACAGTGGGGCGTATGGCTACACCTTC.